Following are 27 T cell receptor beta chains from one sample sequenced in a study of vaccination and CD4 T cells after COVID-19. MiXCR, applied by TCRdb to the PCR reads, yields one record per CDR3 protein. This sample has 25,000 to 30,000 distinct CDR3 sequences; 51% occur once, and the top ten carry roughly 5.5%. Time point specified: late sampling 161 to 241 days after vaccination in a few convalescent patients. The sequences come from CD4+ T cells from blood, collected about 7 months after SARS-CoV-2 vaccination. Source of these receptors: a human donor who had recovered from COVID-19.

The chain couples TRBV20-1 to TRBJ2-1; 7 bases match TRBD1. The germline V gene has CDR1 DFQATT and CDR2 SNEGSKA (reference sequence). This CDR3 region has 12 residues. The trim removed 5 bases at V and 5 bases at J, leaving 3 bases unmatched. This CDR3 is CSASGQNNEQFF. As DNA, the CDR3 is TGCAGTGCTTCGGGACAGAACAATGAGCAGTTCTTC.

J is TRBJ2-5 and V is TRBV6-1; 11 bases line up with TRBD1. In germline, CDR1 is MNHNS, CDR2 SASEGT. V gave up 2 bases and J gave up 4 bases; unmatched junction bases: 3. The CDR3 consists of 15 residues. The DNA of the CDR3 is TGTGCCAGCAGTGAATTAGGGACAGGGGGAGAGACCCAGTACTTC. Encoded protein: CASSELGTGGETQYF.

The chain couples TRBV6-1 to TRBJ2-1; TRBD1 is a possible D gene (6 bases). Trimming took 2 bases from V and 9 from J, leaving 11 bases between them. This CDR3 is 13 amino acids long. The germline CDR1 and CDR2 sequences are MNHNS and SASEGT. This CDR3 is CASSEWTELEQFF. DNA of the CDR3: TGTGCCAGCAGTGAATGGACAGAACTTGAGCAGTTCTTC.

The V gene is TRBV7-2, the J gene TRBJ2-1; D is unresolved. CDR3 length equals 13 residues. CDR1 and CDR2 from the germline V gene are SGHTA and FQGNSA. With 8 bases removed from V and 3 bases from J, the gap between germline ends came to 11 bases. DNA of the CDR3: TGTGCCAGCGGGCCTAGAGGCTACAATGAGCAGTTCTTC. This encodes CASGPRGYNEQFF. The variable domain in full, with the rest retrieved from reference TRBV7-2 and TRBJ2-1, is GAGVSQSPSNKVTEKGKDVELRCDPISGHTALYWYRQSLGQGLEFLIYFQGNSAPDKSGLPSDRFSAERTGGSVSTLTIQRTQQEDSAVYLCASGPRGYNEQFFGPGTRLTVL.

The rearrangement joins TRBV4-1 to TRBJ2-5; D perhaps matches TRBD2 (7 bases). V was trimmed by 4 bases and J by 3 bases, leaving 15 bases between them. Germline values: CDR1 MGHRA, CDR2 YSYEKL. The CDR3 has 15 residues. CDR3 sequence (DNA): TGCGCCAGCAGCCCCTTTGGGGGGGGCGAAGAGACCCAGTACTTC. This encodes CASSPFGGGEETQYF.

The chain combines TRBV20-1 with TRBJ2-1; the match to TRBD1 covers 7 bases. The CDR3 length is 15 residues. After removal of 3 bases from V and 10 bases from J, the junction contained 15 bases not matched to a gene. Germline CDR1 reads DFQATT; CDR2 reads SNEGSKA (reference sequence). CDR3 in amino acids: CSASLASPQGREQFF. CDR3 bases: TGCAGTGCTAGTTTAGCCAGTCCACAGGGGCGGGAGCAGTTCTTC.

The chain links TRBV19 to TRBJ2-1; 12 bases line up with TRBD2. Germline V lookup: CDR1 LNHDA, CDR2 SQIVND (reference sequence). The V and J ends lost 7 bases and 6 bases, in that order; junction bases with no gene match: 7. The CDR3 loop spans 15 amino acids. CDR3 nucleotide sequence: TGTGCCAGTACCCCGACTAGCGGGAGTTTCAATGAGCAGTTCTTC. This codes for CASTPTSGSFNEQFF.

The chain employs TRBV7-9 and TRBJ2-5; TRBD1 is a possible D gene (5 bases). From germline, CDR1 is SEHNR and CDR2 FQNEAQ (reference sequence). The CDR3 is 16 residues long. The V gene lost 1 base and the J gene lost 0 bases, with 12 bases spanning the gap. CDR3 sequence: CASSLVGHLYQETQYF. CDR3 coding DNA: TGTGCCAGCAGCTTAGTGGGGCACCTGTACCAAGAGACCCAGTACTTC.

The rearrangement joins TRBV20-1 to TRBJ2-6; no definite D call. Trimming took 7 bases from V and 0 from J, leaving 4 bases between them. The CDR3 totals 12 residues. Looked up from germline, CDR1 is DFQATT and CDR2 is SNEGSKA (reference sequence). The CDR3 loop is CSGASGANVLTF. Written as DNA, the CDR3 is TGCAGTGGTGCCTCTGGGGCCAACGTCCTGACTTTC.

There are a few counts of this clonotype. The V and J genes are TRBV7-9 and TRBJ2-7, with TRBD1 matching 7 bases. This CDR3 region has 15 residues. After removal of 5 bases from V and 3 bases from J, the junction contained 10 bases not matched to a gene. Germline loops: CDR1 SEHNR, CDR2 FQNEAQ (reference sequence). The CDR3 loop reads CASSRLKGARYEQYF. The CDR3 DNA reads TGTGCCAGCAGCCGCCTTAAGGGGGCACGCTACGAGCAGTACTTC.

The rearrangement links TRBV20-1 to TRBJ2-3; 9 bases are a match to TRBD1. CDR1 and CDR2 from the germline V gene are DFQATT and SNEGSKA (reference sequence). The CDR3 has 15 residues. V dropped 6 bases and J dropped 5; count of bases not matched to a gene: 12. CDR3 nucleotides: TGCAGTGCCGACTTCCAACAGGGGGCAGGAGATACGCAGTATTTT. Its protein product is CSADFQQGAGDTQYF.

This clonotype was seen a handful of times. The V gene is TRBV19, the J gene TRBJ1-5; possible D gene TRBD1, 6 bases. This CDR3 spans 13 amino acids. V lost 9 bases and J lost 1, with 10 bases in between. Germline CDR1 and CDR2: LNHDA and SQIVND (reference sequence). CDR3 bases: TGTGCCAGCGCAGGGGCGAGCAATCAGCCCCAGCATTTT. It yields the protein CASAGASNQPQHF. Together with reference TRBV19 and TRBJ1-5, the CDR3 gives the full variable domain: DGGITQSPKYLFRKEGQNVTLSCEQNLNHDAMYWYRQDPGQGLRLIYYSQIVNDFQKGDIAEGYSVSREKKESFPLTVTSAQKNPTAFYLCASAGASNQPQHFGDGTRLSIL.

The chain uses TRBV11-3 and TRBJ2-1; D is undetermined. Trimming removed 5 bases at V and 8 bases at J, with 13 bases between. CDR3 length: 13 residues. Germline V gene lookup returns CDR1 SGHNT and CDR2 YENEEA. CDR3 region: CASSGRTDHEQFF. As DNA, the CDR3 is TGTGCCAGCAGCGGCAGAACAGATCATGAGCAGTTCTTC. Full variable domain (rest looked up from reference TRBV11-3 and TRBJ2-1): EAGVVQSPRYKIIEKKQPVAFWCNPISGHNTLYWYLQNLGQGPELLIRYENEEAVDDSQLPKDRFSAERLKGVDSTLKIQPAELGDSAVYLCASSGRTDHEQFFGPGTRLTVL.

This clonotype was recorded a few times. This rearrangement joins TRBV15 to TRBJ1-2; 7 bases are a match to TRBD1. In germline, CDR1 is LNHNV, CDR2 YYDKDF (reference sequence). The CDR3 has 12 residues. Trimming at V came to 3 bases and at J to 6 bases, leaving 1 base not matched to a gene. CDR3 coding DNA: TGTGCCACCAGCAGGCAGGGGGATGGCTACACCTTC. Amino acid sequence: CATSRQGDGYTF.

This clonotype was seen a few times. The chain uses TRBV19 and TRBJ2-3; perhaps TRBD2 as D (5 bases). Trimming took off 7 bases at V and 4 bases at J, with 9 bases between the two ends. Looked up from germline, CDR1 is LNHDA and CDR2 is SQIVND (reference sequence). The CDR3 is 12 residues long. The CDR3 is CASNREPDTQYF. The CDR3 bases are TGTGCCAGTAATCGGGAACCAGATACGCAGTATTTT.

The CDR3 reads CSVPGRLGETQYF. DNA of the CDR3: TGCAGTGTACCCGGGCGCTTAGGGGAGACCCAGTACTTC. The rearrangement links TRBV20-1 to TRBJ2-5; D not certain. The ends were cut back, 7 bases at V and 5 bases at J, with 17 bases in the middle. The CDR3 runs to 13 residues. Germline V gene lookup returns CDR1 DFQATT and CDR2 SNEGSKA (reference sequence).

This clonotype came up a few times. This chain links TRBV27 with TRBJ1-1; no firm D call. This CDR3 is built from 13 residues. Germline V gives CDR1 MNHEY, CDR2 SMNVEV (reference sequence). The V gene lost 8 bases and the J gene lost 5 bases, with 15 bases spanning the gap. CDR3 DNA: TGTGCCAGCTGGTCGTGGTCGGGTACTGAAGCTTTCTTT. This translates into CASWSWSGTEAFF.

V is TRBV6-2 or TRBV6-3 and J is TRBJ1-6, with TRBD1 identical over 7 bases. Germline trimming cut 2 bases from V and 1 base from J; bases unmatched to any gene: 2. There are 16 residues in the CDR3. Germline V lookup: CDR1 MNHEY, CDR2 SVGEGT. This CDR3 is CASSYQGVSYNSPLHF. CDR3 nucleotide sequence: TGTGCCAGCAGTTACCAGGGGGTGTCCTATAATTCACCCCTCCACTTT.

The chain links TRBV2 to TRBJ2-3, with TRBD1 identical over 8 bases. The V and J ends lost 3 bases and 4 bases, in that order; junction bases with no gene match: 6. The CDR3 spans 15 residues. The germline gives CDR1 SNHLY, CDR2 FYNNEI. For the CDR3, the DNA is TGTGCCAGCAGTGACATGACAGGGGCCGCAGATACGCAGTATTTT. This translates into CASSDMTGAADTQYF. Filled out from reference TRBV2 and TRBJ2-3, the complete variable domain reads EPEVTQTPSHQVTQMGQEVILRCVPISNHLYFYWYRQILGQKVEFLVSFYNNEISEKSEIFDDQFSVERPDGSNFTLKIRSTKLEDSAMYFCASSDMTGAADTQYFGPGTRLTVL.

This clonotype was detected once. The genes are TRBV19 and TRBJ1-5, with no clear D. V was clipped by 6 bases and J by 1 base, with 16 bases between them. The CDR3 contains 16 residues. Germline CDR1 and CDR2: LNHDA and SQIVND (reference sequence). The CDR3 nucleotides are TGTGCCAGTAGCCGGATCGAGGTCGAGAGCAATCAGCCCCAGCATTTT. It codes for CASSRIEVESNQPQHF.

This chain uses TRBV6-1 with TRBJ1-5; possible D gene TRBD1, 6 bases. The CDR3 is 15 residues long. V dropped 5 bases and J dropped 1 base, with 12 bases sitting between them. Germline V gene lookup returns CDR1 MNHNS and CDR2 SASEGT. CDR3: CASSPFTGSNQPQHF. The CDR3 DNA sequence: TGTGCCAGCAGTCCCTTCACAGGGAGCAATCAGCCCCAGCATTTT.

The chain couples TRBV27 to TRBJ2-1; D remains ambiguous. CDR3 length: 15 residues. V was clipped by 2 bases and J by 8 bases, with 16 bases between them. Germline CDR1 MNHEY, CDR2 SMNVEV (reference sequence). CDR3 bases: TGTGCCAGCAGTTTAGTGACGTACTTTAGGGATGAGCAGTTCTTC. This codes for CASSLVTYFRDEQFF.

There are a few counts of this clonotype. J is TRBJ2-4 and V is TRBV7-8; 7 bases line up with TRBD1. The germline gives CDR1 SGHVS, CDR2 FQNEAQ. This CDR3 has 15 residues. Trimming removed 8 bases from V and 1 base from J; junction bases left unmatched: 8. The CDR3 here is CASLGTAPAKNIQYF. For the CDR3, the DNA is TGTGCCAGCCTAGGGACAGCCCCCGCCAAAAACATTCAGTACTTC.

This sequence joins TRBV11-2 and TRBJ1-2; D not certain. The germline V and J ends were trimmed by 1 base and 3 bases, with 12 bases remaining between them. The CDR3 length is 15 residues. In germline, CDR1 is SGHAT, CDR2 FQNNGV. The CDR3 sequence is CASSLAGSADYGYTF. CDR3 DNA sequence: TGTGCCAGCAGCTTAGCAGGTTCGGCGGACTATGGCTACACCTTC.

This clonotype was seen more than once but under ten times. V usage is TRBV7-2 and J usage is TRBJ2-7; maybe TRBD2 (6 bases). Germline CDR1 SGHTA, CDR2 FQGNSA. V was pared by 3 bases and J by 6 bases, with 18 bases between. The CDR3 length is 15 residues. The CDR3 DNA reads as TGTGCCAGCAGCTTGCATCGTCGGGGGATGGGCGAGCAGTACTTC. As protein: CASSLHRRGMGEQYF.

The V call is TRBV6-4, the J call TRBJ2-1; D uncertain. The CDR3 covers 14 residues. Trimming removed 4 bases at V and 6 bases at J, with 13 bases between. The germline V gene has CDR1 MRHNA and CDR2 SNTAGT. CDR3 in DNA: TGTGCCAGCAGTGTCGACCTGACGTTCAATGAGCAGTTCTTC. Translation gives CASSVDLTFNEQFF.

The V gene is TRBV5-1, the J gene TRBJ2-7; possibly TRBD1 or TRBD2 for D (5 bases each). Germline assignment: CDR1 SGHRS and CDR2 YFSETQ. The CDR3 sequence is 18 residues long. The V end lost 1 base, the J end lost 2 bases, and 22 bases lay between the germline ends. CDR3: CASSLPAIRESGAYEQYF. CDR3 bases: TGCGCCAGCAGCTTGCCCGCGATCAGGGAGTCCGGGGCCTACGAGCAGTACTTC.